Given below is one T cell receptor beta chain in context. Its antigen is undetermined. V gave up 0 bases and J gave up 7 bases, with 9 bases separating them. The CDR3 consists of 13 residues. Germline V CDR1 and CDR2: SGHDN, FVKESK. Sequencing used immunoSEQ multiplex PCR; TCRdb keeps in-frame clones, though not all of them. The sample includes some 130,000 clones, 75% to 90% of them seen just once. This entry belongs to a study of T cell responses to AZD1222 COVID-19 vaccine. About the study: Investigators merged groups given second doses at roughly 4 or roughly 12 weeks. Study-level findings and limits: Repertoire sampling was restricted to post-peak T cell response timepoints. The CD4 TCRs associated with vaccination extended across spike and predominated at 160-218 and 743-854. Among the donors, most were white British and more were female, and clonal diversity was possibly underestimated.

The J gene is TRBJ1-1, the V gene TRBV14; D uncertain. The input for sequencing was peripheral blood, taken on day 0 of AZD1222 vaccination. The sequence derives from an adult in good health. CDR3 DNA sequence: TGTGCCAGCAGCCAAGATTCGAGCCGTGAAGCTTTCTTT. Translated, it gives CASSQDSSREAFF.